This is a list of T cell receptor beta chains from one sample in a study of blood T cell repertoires in COVID-19. TCRdb keeps only in-frame clones here, not all; method: immunoSEQ multiplex PCR. Of 200,000 to 300,000 clones in the sample, roughly 88% were seen once. Sample: PBMCs or T cells enriched from blood (not recorded which). Every receptor here comes from a woman between 40 and 50 years old with acute COVID-19. Each CDR3 is given without its conserved first and last residue. The order of the fields is clone size, J gene, V gene, CDR3 protein. Rows give clone size only sometimes, using once, few, many, or a class for an expanded clone.

>-|TRBJ1-2|TRBV9
ASSVDPSGGPDYGYT
>-|TRBJ2-3|TRBV7-2
ASSRERYTQY
>-|TRBJ2-3|TRBV7-3
ASSPRVGVDTQY
>many|TRBJ1-2|TRBV20-1
SAERGYGYT
>-|TRBJ2-5|TRBV20-1
SASPGAHQETQY
>-|TRBJ2-3|TRBV24-1
ATSDPPLGGSESGTDTQY
>-|TRBJ1-2|TRBV9
ASSRDRGRGYT
>-|TRBJ2-3|TRBV5-4
ASSLSTTDTQY
>-|TRBJ2-5|TRBV10-3
AISESPSARGETQY
>-|TRBJ2-3|TRBV28
ASGLSADTQY
>-|TRBJ2-7|TRBV7-2
ASSLAPGQGAYEQY